These 2 T cell receptor beta chains came from one sample sequenced in a study of blood T cell repertoires in COVID-19 (TCRdb year 2020). Libraries were built with the immunoSEQ multiplex PCR assay. TCRdb carries this immuneACCESS record with in-frame sequences only. Its versions omit some clonotypes, under half of them owing to an unresolved V gene in the studies checked, with the rest unexplained. The sample records under 350,000 clones, around nine tenths of which are singletons. The ten largest account for roughly 3% of the sample. The sequencing sample was made of PBMCs or T cells enriched from blood (not recorded which). The receptors were gathered from a woman between 18 and 30 years old who had recovered from COVID-19.

This clone was counted a single time. The chain uses TRBV28 and TRBJ1-2; D is unclear. V lost 10 bases, J lost 3 bases, and 21 bases lay in between. CDR3 length: 15 residues. Germline V CDR1 and CDR2: MDHEN, SYDVKM. CDR3 residues: CATTKTGRAYYGYTF. The CDR3, as DNA: TGTGCCACTACTAAAACGGGGAGGGCTTACTATGGCTACACCTTC.

This clone was recorded only once. The gene calls are TRBV4-1 and TRBJ2-7; D is possibly TRBD1 (5 bases). This CDR3 has 14 residues. The germline CDR1 and CDR2 sequences are MGHRA and YSYEKL. V shed 3 bases and J shed 3 bases, with 12 bases lying between them. The DNA for the CDR3 is TGCGCCAGCAGCCAGGTTCAGGGAATCTACGAGCAGTACTTC. Its translation is CASSQVQGIYEQYF.